Given below is one TCR beta chain in context. This entry comes from a study of quantifying T cell responses using KT2 cells. Whole-study context: Reverse transcription used primers in the TCR alpha and beta constant regions. The second PCR ran as a qPCR until a predetermined fluorescence threshold was reached.

Germline CDR1 reads SNHLY; CDR2 reads FYNNEI. V was clipped by 8 bases and J by 5 bases, with 15 bases between them. This CDR3 is built from 13 residues. Known numbers of the T cell clone KT2 were added to PBMC. An oligo carrying a UMI was ligated to the cDNA 3' end. The first PCR ran 4 to 5 cycles with an equimolar RC1.1 and RC1.2 beta primer mix. From the second PCR onward, TCR alpha and beta chains were processed separately. MiXCR, run by TCRdb on the UMI-ligation and nested PCR reads, gives a single entry per CDR3 protein. The profile shows around 56,000 distinct CDR3 sequences, roughly an eighth of them singletons.

The J gene is TRBJ2-5, the V gene TRBV2; tentatively, D is TRBD2 (7 bases). The sequence derives from a human donor. The sequenced sample was PBMCs spiked with cells of the T cell clone KT2. The CDR3 DNA reads as TGTGCCAGCTCTCGGGGGGCCCTGGAGACCCAGTACTTC. Its translation: CASSRGALETQYF.